These T cell receptor beta chains were read from a single sample in a study of cytomegalovirus exposure and HLA in healthy donors. Sequencing used immunoSEQ multiplex PCR; TCRdb keeps in-frame clones, though not all of them. The table has some 150,000 clones, 70% to 80% seen once. Input material: PBMCs. All receptors derive from a man aged 50 to 60 in good health and CMV-seropositive. The CDR3 runs from the conserved cysteine through the conserved F or W. A D gene is named only where the DNA matches it firmly. Size tells how often a clone was seen (once, few, many) or the class of an expanded clone, and some rows leave it out.

NA | TRBJ2-7 | TRBD1 | TRBV28 | CASSVPSFKGAILYEQYF | TGTGCCAGCAGTGTGCCCTCTTTCAAGGGGGCAATTCTATACGAGCAGTACTTC
NA | TRBJ2-7 | NA | TRBV13 | CASSLSRGEQYF | TGTGCCAGCAGCTTATCTCGGGGGGAGCAGTACTTC
NA | TRBJ1-2 | NA | TRBV11-2 | CASSLGTGYGYTF | TGTGCCAGCAGCTTAGGTACAGGGTATGGCTACACCTTC
NA | TRBJ2-3 | TRBD2 | TRBV28 | CASRSSGGGTDTQYF | TGTGCCAGCAGATCTAGCGGTGGGGGGACAGATACGCAGTATTTT
NA | TRBJ2-7 | NA | TRBV28 | CASPPRRDGSYEQYF | TGTGCCAGCCCTCCCCGGCGGGACGGGTCCTACGAGCAGTACTTC
NA | TRBJ2-1 | NA | TRBV5-1 | CASSFALLSYNEQFF | TGCGCCAGCAGCTTTGCCCTACTCTCCTACAATGAGCAGTTCTTC
NA | TRBJ1-6 | NA | TRBV7-2 | CASSLTSGTSHSPLHF | TGTGCCAGCAGCTTGACAAGCGGGACATCTCATTCACCCCTCCACTTT
NA | TRBJ2-5 | NA | TRBV28 | CASSLLAWELAETQYF | TGTGCCAGCAGTTTGCTTGCGTGGGAGTTAGCAGAGACCCAGTACTTC
NA | TRBJ1-5 | NA | TRBV28 | CASTLGNYQPQHF | TGTGCCAGCACCCTCGGGAACTATCAGCCCCAGCATTTT
NA | TRBJ1-1 | TRBD1 | TRBV18 | CASSLRRVGQGGTEAFF | TGTGCCAGCTCACTTCGACGCGTGGGACAGGGAGGCACTGAAGCTTTCTTT
NA | TRBJ2-1 | TRBD2 | TRBV6-4 | CASSDGTSGDNEQFF | TGTGCCAGCAGTGACGGGACTAGCGGGGACAATGAGCAGTTCTTC
once | TRBJ2-1 | NA | TRBV27 | CASSLSGPYNEQFF | TGTGCCAGCAGTTTGAGCGGGCCCTACAATGAGCAGTTCTTC
NA | TRBJ2-3 | TRBD2 | TRBV5-1 | CASSFGLAGGPGVADTQYF | TGCGCCAGCAGCTTCGGACTAGCGGGAGGGCCGGGGGTAGCAGATACGCAGTATTTT
NA | TRBJ2-3 | NA | TRBV20-1 | CSARDDNLEYF | TGCAGTGCTAGAGATGACAACTTGGAGTATTTT
few | TRBJ1-5 | TRBD1 | TRBV6-6 | CASSYRGFVQPQHF | TGTGCCAGCAGCTACAGGGGTTTCGTTCAGCCCCAGCATTTT
NA | TRBJ2-3 | TRBD2 | TRBV5-1 | CASSSGLAADTQYF | TGCGCCAGCAGCTCCGGACTAGCGGCAGATACGCAGTATTTT
NA | TRBJ2-5 | NA | TRBV25-1 | CASSEYNQETQYF | TGTGCCAGCAGTGAATACAACCAAGAGACCCAGTACTTC
NA | TRBJ2-7 | NA | TRBV2 | CASSDGSSYEQYF | TGTGCCAGCAGTGACGGGAGCAGTTACGAGCAGTACTTC
NA | TRBJ1-5 | NA | TRBV19 | CASSTRRGGNQPQHF | TGTGCCAGTAGTACCAGACGGGGGGGCAATCAGCCCCAGCATTTT
NA | TRBJ1-5 | NA | TRBV27 | CASSTDRANQPQHF | TGTGCCAGCAGCACAGACAGAGCCAATCAGCCCCAGCATTTT
NA | TRBJ2-5 | NA | TRBV7-2 | CASSLGVGLEETQYF | TGTGCCAGCAGCTTAGGAGTGGGACTGGAAGAGACCCAGTACTTC
NA | TRBJ2-1 | NA | TRBV30 | CAWSQLSGTYNEQFF | TGTGCCTGGAGTCAGTTATCGGGGACTTACAATGAGCAGTTCTTC
NA | TRBJ2-3 | NA | TRBV14 | CASSQLVEGTQYF | TGTGCCAGCAGCCAATTGGTAGAGGGTACGCAGTATTTT
NA | TRBJ1-1 | NA | TRBV7-9 | CASSTSGANTEAFF | TGTGCCAGCAGCACATCTGGGGCGAACACTGAAGCTTTCTTT
few | TRBJ1-1 | NA | TRBV7-9 | CASSGAGEGNTEAFF | TGTGCCAGCAGCGGGGCGGGGGAAGGGAACACTGAAGCTTTCTTT
NA | TRBJ2-1 | TRBD2 | TRBV13 | CASSYGLAGVFEEQFF | TGTGCCAGCAGCTATGGACTAGCGGGAGTTTTTGAGGAGCAGTTCTTC
NA | TRBJ2-7 | TRBD1 | TRBV28 | CASTLGTEVYEQYF | TGTGCCAGCACCCTAGGGACAGAAGTGTACGAGCAGTACTTC
NA | TRBJ2-7 | NA | TRBV5-5 | CASSLEGGAREQYF | TGTGCCAGCAGCTTGGAAGGGGGGGCGCGTGAGCAGTACTTC
NA | TRBJ1-2 | NA | TRBV15 | CATSGGGDRSYGYTF | TGTGCCACCAGTGGGGGGGGTGACAGGTCCTATGGCTACACCTTC
once | TRBJ2-7 | NA | TRBV7-9 | CASSRDTSYEQYF | TGTGCCAGCAGCAGAGACACATCCTACGAGCAGTACTTC
once | TRBJ1-5 | NA | TRBV27 | CASSLTVYSNQPQHF | TGTGCCAGCAGTTTGACAGTCTATAGCAATCAGCCCCAGCATTTT
NA | TRBJ2-2 | NA | TRBV5-1 | CASSFMSENTGELFF | TGCGCCAGCAGCTTTATGTCAGAGAACACCGGGGAGCTGTTTTTT
NA | TRBJ2-1 | NA | TRBV27 | CASRLRGYNEQFF | TGTGCCAGCAGACTACGGGGCTACAATGAGCAGTTCTTC
once | TRBJ2-1 | NA | TRBV7-3 | CASSLIVRGEQFF | TGTGCCAGCAGCTTAATTGTAAGGGGTGAGCAGTTCTTC
few | TRBJ1-1 | NA | TRBV29-1 | CSVVGTEAFF | TGCAGCGTTGTCGGCACTGAAGCTTTCTTT
NA | TRBJ1-2 | NA | TRBV9 | CASSPMGGYGYTF | TGTGCCAGCAGCCCCATGGGGGGCTATGGCTACACCTTC
NA | TRBJ1-4 | TRBD1 | TRBV15 | CATSTRDRGEKLFF | TGTGCCACCAGCACCCGGGACAGGGGAGAAAAACTGTTTTTT
NA | TRBJ2-1 | NA | TRBV11-2 | CASSEPWALYNEQFF | TGTGCCAGCAGCGAACCCTGGGCCCTCTACAATGAGCAGTTCTTC
NA | TRBJ2-3 | NA | TRBV6-4 | CASSQQGISTDTQYF | TGTGCCAGCAGCCAACAGGGTATCTCCACAGATACGCAGTATTTT
NA | TRBJ2-7 | TRBD1 | TRBV7-9 | CSSSSGQAYEQYF | TGTTCCAGCAGTTCAGGACAGGCCTACGAGCAGTACTTC
NA | TRBJ2-7 | TRBD2 | TRBV10-3 | CAISESTSGGEQYF | TGTGCCATCAGTGAGTCCACTAGCGGGGGCGAGCAGTACTTC
NA | TRBJ1-3 | NA | TRBV7-8 | CASSLAGFNGNTIYF | TGTGCCAGCAGCTTAGCCGGGTTCAATGGAAACACCATATATTTT
NA | TRBJ2-7 | NA | TRBV20-1 | CSASSSYEQYF | TGCAGTGCTAGTAGCTCCTACGAGCAGTACTTC
NA | TRBJ2-5 | NA | TRBV18 | CASSPPSGDLQETQYF | TGTGCCAGCTCACCACCGTCGGGGGACCTCCAAGAGACCCAGTACTTC
NA | TRBJ2-7 | NA | TRBV5-6 | CASSLWQGNEQYF | TGTGCCAGCAGCTTGTGGCAGGGCAACGAGCAGTACTTC
once | TRBJ2-1 | TRBD2 | TRBV7-8 | CASSRSGRALTGGEQFF | TGTGCCAGCAGCCGCAGCGGGAGGGCCCTCACAGGGGGGGAGCAGTTCTTC
few | TRBJ2-7 | NA | TRBV28 | CASSYSGYEQYF | TGTGCCAGCAGCTACAGCGGGTACGAGCAGTACTTC
NA | TRBJ2-2 | TRBD2 | TRBV9 | CASSVGGAGENTGELFF | TGTGCCAGCAGCGTAGGGGGAGCGGGAGAGAACACCGGGGAGCTGTTTTTT
NA | TRBJ1-5 | NA | TRBV5-5 | CASSLDPGSQPQHF | TGTGCCAGCAGCTTGGATCCGGGAAGTCAGCCCCAGCATTTT
NA | TRBJ2-5 | NA | TRBV4-1 | CASSQDRGGETQYF | TGCGCCAGCAGCCAAGACAGGGGTGGAGAGACCCAGTACTTC
once | TRBJ2-1 | TRBD1 | TRBV18 | CASSPGTGTENFF | TGTGCCAGCTCACCAGGGACCGGGACAGAGAACTTCTTC
NA | TRBJ2-5 | TRBD1 | TRBV28 | CASSPAPGQGHETQYF | TGTGCCAGCAGCCCGGCCCCGGGACAGGGGCACGAGACCCAGTACTTC
NA | TRBJ2-2 | TRBD2 | TRBV4-2 | CASSQELSSGRNFGRAGELFF | TGTGCCAGCAGCCAAGAATTGAGTAGCGGGAGAAATTTTGGACGAGCCGGGGAGCTGTTTTTT
NA | TRBJ2-7 | TRBD2 | TRBV27 | CASSQGTRGAYEQYF | TGTGCCAGCAGTCAGGGGACTAGGGGGGCCTACGAGCAGTACTTC
NA | TRBJ1-1 | TRBD1 | TRBV10-3 | CAVSANGGNRGSTEAFF | TGTGCCGTATCAGCCAATGGGGGAAACAGGGGGTCCACTGAAGCTTTCTTT
NA | TRBJ2-7 | NA | TRBV7-9 | CASSPEGFYEQYF | TGTGCCAGCAGTCCAGAGGGATTTTACGAGCAGTACTTC
NA | TRBJ2-5 | TRBD1 | TRBV5-4 | CASKRQGNQETQYF | TGTGCCAGCAAACGACAGGGTAACCAAGAGACCCAGTACTTC
NA | TRBJ2-7 | NA | TRBV5-4 | CASSRSVRADTYEQYF | TGTGCCAGCAGCCGCTCAGTGCGAGCGGATACCTACGAGCAGTACTTC
NA | TRBJ2-7 | TRBD2 | TRBV6-5 | CASSYFGRAGDEQYF | TGTGCCAGCAGTTACTTCGGGAGGGCCGGCGACGAGCAGTACTTC